The 2 T cell receptor beta chains in this list originate from one sample, sequenced in a study of T cell responses to AZD1222 COVID-19 vaccine. This table comes from immunoSEQ multiplex PCR, and its TCRdb copy is limited to in-frame clones, with some not included. Among 90,000 to 150,000 clones listed, just over 85% were seen once. Sequences were derived from peripheral blood, sampled 28 days after the second AZD1222 dose. The source is an adult who received the AZD1222 COVID-19 vaccine.

V and J are TRBV29-1 and TRBJ1-2, with 10 bases aligning to TRBD1. Per germline, CDR1 SQVTM and CDR2 ANQGSEA. The V segment lost 2 bases and the J segment 2 bases; nucleotides outside the gene matches: 8. The CDR3 covers 16 residues. CDR3 sequence (DNA): TGCAGCGTTGAATGCCGCCCGGGACAGGGGAACTATGGCTACACCTTC. Amino acid sequence: CSVECRPGQGNYGYTF.

CDR3 loop: CASSFGRGVEAFF. The CDR3, as DNA: TGTGCCAGCAGCTTTGGACGGGGCGTTGAAGCTTTCTTT. The V and J genes are TRBV13 and TRBJ1-1; TRBD1 is a possible D gene (5 bases). Germline V gene data show CDR1 as PRHDT and CDR2 as FYEKMQ (reference sequence). The CDR3 runs 13 residues. Trimming took 3 bases from V and 7 from J, leaving 12 bases between them.